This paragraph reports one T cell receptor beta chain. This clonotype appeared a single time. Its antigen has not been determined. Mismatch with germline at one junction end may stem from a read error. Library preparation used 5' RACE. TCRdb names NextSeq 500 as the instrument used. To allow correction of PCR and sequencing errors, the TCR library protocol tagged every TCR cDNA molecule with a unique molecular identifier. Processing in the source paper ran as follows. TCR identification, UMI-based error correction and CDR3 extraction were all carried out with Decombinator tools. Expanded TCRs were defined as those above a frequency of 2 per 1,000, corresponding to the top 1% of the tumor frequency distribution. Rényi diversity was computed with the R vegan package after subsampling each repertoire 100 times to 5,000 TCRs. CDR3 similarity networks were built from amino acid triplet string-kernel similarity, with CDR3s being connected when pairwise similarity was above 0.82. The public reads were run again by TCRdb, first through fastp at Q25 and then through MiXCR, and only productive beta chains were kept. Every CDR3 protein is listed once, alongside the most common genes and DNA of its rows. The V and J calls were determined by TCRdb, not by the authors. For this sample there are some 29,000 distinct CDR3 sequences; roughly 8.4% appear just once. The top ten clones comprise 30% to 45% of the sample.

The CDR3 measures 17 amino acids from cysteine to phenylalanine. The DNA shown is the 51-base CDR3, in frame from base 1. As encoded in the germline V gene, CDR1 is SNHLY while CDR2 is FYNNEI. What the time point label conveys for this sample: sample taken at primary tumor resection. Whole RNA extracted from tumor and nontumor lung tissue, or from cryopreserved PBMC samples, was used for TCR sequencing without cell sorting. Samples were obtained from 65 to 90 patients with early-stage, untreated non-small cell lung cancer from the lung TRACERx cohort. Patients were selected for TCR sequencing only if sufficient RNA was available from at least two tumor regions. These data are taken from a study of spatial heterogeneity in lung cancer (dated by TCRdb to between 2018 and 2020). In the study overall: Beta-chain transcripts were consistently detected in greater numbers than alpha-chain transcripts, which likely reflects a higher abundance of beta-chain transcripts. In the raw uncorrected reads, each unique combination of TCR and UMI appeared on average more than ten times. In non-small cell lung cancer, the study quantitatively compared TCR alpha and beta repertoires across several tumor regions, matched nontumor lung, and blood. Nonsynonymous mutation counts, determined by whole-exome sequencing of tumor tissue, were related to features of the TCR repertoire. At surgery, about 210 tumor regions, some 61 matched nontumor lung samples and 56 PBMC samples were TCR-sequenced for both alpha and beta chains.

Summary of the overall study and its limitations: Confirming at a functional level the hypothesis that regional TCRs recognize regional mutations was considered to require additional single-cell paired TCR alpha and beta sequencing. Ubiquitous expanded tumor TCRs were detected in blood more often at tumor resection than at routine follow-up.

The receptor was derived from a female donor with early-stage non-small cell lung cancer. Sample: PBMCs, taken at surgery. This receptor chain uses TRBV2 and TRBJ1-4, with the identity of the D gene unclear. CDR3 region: CANSEREGSQVKEKLFF. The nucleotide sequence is TGTGCCAACAGTGAAAGGGAGGGCAGCCAGGTGAAGGAGAAACTGTTTTTT. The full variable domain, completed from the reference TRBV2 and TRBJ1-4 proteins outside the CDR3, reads EPEVTQTPSHQVTQMGQEVILRCVPISNHLYFYWYRQILGQKVEFLVSFYNNEISEKSEIFDDQFSVERPDGSNFTLKIRSTKLEDSAMYFCANSEREGSQVKEKLFFGSGTQLSVL.